Described below is a single T cell receptor (beta chain) sequence and its context. Its antigen is undetermined. This entry comes from a study of CD8+ T cells in alopecia areata. The study's findings and limits: Sequences from scalp samples also cover resident alphabeta T cells of normal skin.

The treatment denotes: oral pan-JAK inhibitor, 5-10 mg twice daily. Sorting from PBMCs produced CD4+ and CD8+ T cells. It was cDNA, reverse transcribed from extracted RNA, that served as the sequencing template. The protocol was immunoSEQ multiplex PCR, while the TCRdb copy is restricted to in-frame clones and leaves out a portion. The table has under 130,000 clones, approximately 84% seen once; the top ten hold over 8.5%. Germline V gene lookup returns CDR1 SGHRS and CDR2 YFSETQ. The germline V and J ends were trimmed by 8 bases and 0 bases, with 12 bases remaining between them. The CDR3 is made up of 14 amino acids.

The source material was CD8+ T cells sorted from blood, sampled between weeks 30 and 35, from a patient treated with tofacitinib. The clonotype originates from a human donor with alopecia areata. The J gene is TRBJ1-5, the V gene TRBV5-1; possibly TRBD1 for D (6 bases). CDR3 nucleotides: TGCGCCAGTCCCTACAGGGTTAGCAATCAGCCCCAGCATTTT. It translates to CASPYRVSNQPQHF.